Each of the 4 T cell receptor beta chains below was sequenced from the same sample in a study of cytomegalovirus exposure and HLA in healthy donors. The PCR had 60 Vbeta and 13 Jbeta primers. This table comes from immunoSEQ multiplex PCR, and its TCRdb copy is limited to in-frame clones, with some not included. The profile shows 100,000 to 150,000 clones, 15% to 20% of them singletons. Sequencing was carried out using PBMCs. These receptors were collected from a female donor in good health and CMV-seropositive.

The rearrangement links TRBV19 to TRBJ1-5; D is undetermined. The CDR3 runs 13 residues. With 6 bases removed from V and 0 bases from J, the gap between germline ends came to 6 bases. Per germline, CDR1 LNHDA and CDR2 SQIVND (reference sequence). CDR3: CASRLDSNQPQHF. The CDR3 nucleotides are TGTGCCAGTAGACTAGATAGCAATCAGCCCCAGCATTTT. Together with reference TRBV19 and TRBJ1-5, the CDR3 gives the full variable domain: DGGITQSPKYLFRKEGQNVTLSCEQNLNHDAMYWYRQDPGQGLRLIYYSQIVNDFQKGDIAEGYSVSREKKESFPLTVTSAQKNPTAFYLCASRLDSNQPQHFGDGTRLSIL.

This clone occurred a few times. V gene TRBV30 combines with J gene TRBJ2-4; D is undetermined. V was cut by 2 bases and J by 9 bases, with 8 bases left in between. Germline values: CDR1 GTSNPN, CDR2 SVGIG (reference sequence). The CDR3 has 11 amino acids. The CDR3 DNA reads TGTGCCTGGAGTCACGGCGGCATTCAGTACTTC. It specifies CAWSHGGIQYF.

The gene calls are TRBV28 and TRBJ2-7; TRBD2 aligns across 7 bases. Germline V CDR1 and CDR2: MDHEN, SYDVKM. This CDR3 contains 14 residues. Unmatched junction bases numbered 6, after V lost 3 bases and J lost 4 bases. This chain's CDR3 is CASSLGGSGYEQYF. The CDR3 bases are TGTGCCAGCAGTTTGGGAGGGTCGGGGTACGAGCAGTACTTC.

This chain connects TRBV27 to TRBJ1-1, with a weak D call TRBD1 (6 bases). The CDR3 totals 15 residues. Germline V gives CDR1 MNHEY, CDR2 SMNVEV (reference sequence). With 5 bases removed from V and 6 bases from J, the gap between germline ends came to 19 bases. The chain's CDR3 is CASSTHRDFIPEAFF. The CDR3 nucleotides are TGTGCCAGCAGTACACACAGGGATTTTATCCCTGAAGCTTTCTTT.